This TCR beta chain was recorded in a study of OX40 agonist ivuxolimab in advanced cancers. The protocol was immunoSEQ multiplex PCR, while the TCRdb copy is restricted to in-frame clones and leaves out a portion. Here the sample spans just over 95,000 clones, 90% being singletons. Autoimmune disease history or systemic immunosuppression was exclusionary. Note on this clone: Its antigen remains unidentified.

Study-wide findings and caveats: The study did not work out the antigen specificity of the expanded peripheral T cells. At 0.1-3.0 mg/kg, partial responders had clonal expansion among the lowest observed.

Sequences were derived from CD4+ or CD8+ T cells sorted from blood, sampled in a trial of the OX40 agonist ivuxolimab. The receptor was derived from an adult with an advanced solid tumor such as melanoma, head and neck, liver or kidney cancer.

The CDR3 here is CASSLQNEQFF. The CDR3 bases are TGTGCCAGCAGTCTCCAGAATGAGCAGTTCTTC. The chain uses TRBV28 and TRBJ2-1; D unresolved. Germline-derived CDR1 and CDR2 are MDHEN and SYDVKM. Trimming left V 5 bases short and J 7 bases short, with 6 bases between. This CDR3 contains 11 residues.